This note documents a single T cell receptor beta chain sequence. Sequenced by immunoSEQ multiplex PCR; TCRdb stores in-frame clones only, minus some. Of 78,000 or so clones listed, more than 75% were seen once; the top ten hold less than 0.8%. The sample originates from a study of OX40 agonist ivuxolimab in advanced cancers. CDR3 length: 15 amino acids. The V gene's germline CDR1 is MNHNY and CDR2 SVGAGI (reference sequence). Deletions cut 2 bases from V and 7 bases from J, with 17 bases between. The sequence was collected from an adult with an advanced solid tumor such as melanoma, head and neck, liver or kidney cancer. The sequencing used CD4+ or CD8+ T cells sorted from blood, collected in a trial of the OX40 agonist ivuxolimab. The V gene is TRBV6-6, the J gene TRBJ1-1, with D maybe TRBD1 (5 bases). CDR3 DNA sequence: TGTGCCAGCAGTTACCGGCGGGACGGGAATGATGAAGCTTTCTTT. Translating gives CASSYRRDGNDEAFF.